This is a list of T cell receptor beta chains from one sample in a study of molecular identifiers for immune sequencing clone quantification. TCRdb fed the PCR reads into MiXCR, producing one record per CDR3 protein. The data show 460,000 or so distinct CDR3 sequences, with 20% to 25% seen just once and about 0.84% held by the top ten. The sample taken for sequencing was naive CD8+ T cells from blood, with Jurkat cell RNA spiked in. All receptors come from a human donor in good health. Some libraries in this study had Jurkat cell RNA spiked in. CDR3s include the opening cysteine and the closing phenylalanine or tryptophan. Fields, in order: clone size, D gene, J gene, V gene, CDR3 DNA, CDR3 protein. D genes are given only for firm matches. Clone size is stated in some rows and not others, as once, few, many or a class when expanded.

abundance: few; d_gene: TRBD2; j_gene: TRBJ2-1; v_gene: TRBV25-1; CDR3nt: TGTGCCAGCAGTCACACGACTAGCGGGAGGGCCCATGGGATCCACAATGAGCAGTTCTTC; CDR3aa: CASSHTTSGRAHGIHNEQFF
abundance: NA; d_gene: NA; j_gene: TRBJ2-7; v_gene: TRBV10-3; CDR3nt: TGTGCCATCAGTGAGTCGACAGGCAGCTCCTACGAGCAGTACTTC; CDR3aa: CAISESTGSSYEQYF
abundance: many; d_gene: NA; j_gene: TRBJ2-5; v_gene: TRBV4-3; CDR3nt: TGCGCCAGCAGCCAAGAATCGGACACTCAAGAGACCCAGTACTTC; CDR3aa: CASSQESDTQETQYF
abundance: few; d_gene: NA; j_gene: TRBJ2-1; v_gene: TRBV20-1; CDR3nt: TGCAGTGCTAGAGGCCAACTCTTAGGCAGGGGAAATGAGCAGTTCTTC; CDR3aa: CSARGQLLGRGNEQFF
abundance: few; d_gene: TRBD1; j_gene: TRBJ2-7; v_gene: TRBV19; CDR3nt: TGTGCCAGTAGTTCAGGGACAGGGTTCTTCTACGAGCAGTACTTC; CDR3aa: CASSSGTGFFYEQYF
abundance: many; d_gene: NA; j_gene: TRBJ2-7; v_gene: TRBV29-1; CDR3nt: TGCAGCGTTGTTGTGGGGTTGGCCCACGAGCAGTACTTC; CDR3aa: CSVVVGLAHEQYF
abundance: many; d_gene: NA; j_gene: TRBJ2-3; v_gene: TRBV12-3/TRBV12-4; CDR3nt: TGTGCCAGCAGTTCTAGCGCCACTAGCACAGATACGCAGTATTTT; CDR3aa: CASSSSATSTDTQYF
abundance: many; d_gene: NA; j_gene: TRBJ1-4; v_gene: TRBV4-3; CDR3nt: TGCGCCAGCAGCCAAGATTTAGGGGGGAGTGAAAAACTGTTTTTT; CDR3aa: CASSQDLGGSEKLFF
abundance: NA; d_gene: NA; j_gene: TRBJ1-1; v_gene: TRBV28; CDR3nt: TGTGCCAGCCGAAGGACAGTCATGAACACTGAAGCTTTCTTT; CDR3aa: CASRRTVMNTEAFF
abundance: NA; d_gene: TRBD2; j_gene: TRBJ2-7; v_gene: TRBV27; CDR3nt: TGTGCCAGCAGTCGGGGACTAGCGGAGACCTACGAGCAGTACTTC; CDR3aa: CASSRGLAETYEQYF
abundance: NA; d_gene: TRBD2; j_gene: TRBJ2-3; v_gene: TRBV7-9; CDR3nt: TGTGCCAGCAGCTTCTCTACGGGGGGGCCGACAGATACGCAGTATTTT; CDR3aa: CASSFSTGGPTDTQYF
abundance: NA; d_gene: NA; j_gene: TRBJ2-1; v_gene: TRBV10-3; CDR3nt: TGTGCCATCAGTGACCTGGCCTTCAATGAGCAGTTCTTC; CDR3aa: CAISDLAFNEQFF
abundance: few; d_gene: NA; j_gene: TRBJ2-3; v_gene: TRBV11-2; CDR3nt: TGTGCCAGCAGTATTTCTTCTAGCACAGATACGCAGTATTTT; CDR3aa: CASSISSSTDTQYF
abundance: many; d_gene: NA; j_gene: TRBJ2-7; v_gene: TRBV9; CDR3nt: TGTGCCAGCAGCGGATGGGCCGATGCCTACGAGCAGTACTTC; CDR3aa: CASSGWADAYEQYF